The present TCR beta chain was sequenced within a study of technical replicates of blood from several donors. Clones were sequenced by immunoSEQ multiplex PCR, and TCRdb holds only the in-frame ones, with some missing. The table shows almost 55,000 clones, with 90% to 95% occurring only once. From germline, CDR1 is PRHDT and CDR2 FYEKMQ (reference sequence). The CDR3 has 12 residues. V was trimmed by 5 bases and J by 4 bases, leaving 8 bases between them. Input material: T cells isolated from PBMCs. This clonotype originated in a human donor in good health. This sequence joins TRBV13 and TRBJ2-5; D call uncertain. For the CDR3, the DNA is TGTGCCAGCAGCGAACGTAGAGAGACCCAGTACTTC. Protein: CASSERRETQYF.